This T cell receptor beta chain was identified in a study of blood T cell repertoires in COVID-19. Whole-study context: Sites in the United States, Italy and Spain provided acute and convalescent COVID-19 samples. Sources were T cells, B-cell-depleted T cells, or PBMCs; the material itself was cDNA or gDNA.

V was shortened by 4 bases and J by 1 base, with 12 bases between the two germline ends. From germline, CDR1 is SGHRS and CDR2 YFSETQ. This CDR3 spans 14 amino acids. Assay used: immunoSEQ multiplex PCR; TCRdb lists only in-frame clones, some missing. The top ten hold around 0.47% of the sample, which has nearly 90,000 clones, approximately 90% seen once. The sequencing input was peripheral blood. The source is a man in his sixties with acute or convalescent COVID-19. The chain joins TRBV5-1 to TRBJ2-7, with D possibly matching TRBD1 (6 bases). CDR3 protein: CASSPDRHSYEQYF. CDR3 in DNA: TGCGCCAGCAGCCCCGACAGGCATTCCTACGAGCAGTACTTC.